The rows below give T cell receptor beta chains drawn from one sample of a study of T cells in Graves' hyperthyroidism and ophthalmopathy. TCRdb reanalysed the multiplex PCR reads using MiXCR and keeps one entry per CDR3 protein. Altogether under 350,000 distinct CDR3 sequences are present, about 18% being singletons, with the ten largest covering just over 55%. Sequenced material: blood. These TCRs come from a woman aged 60-75 years with Graves' ophthalmopathy. The CDR3 runs from the conserved cysteine through the conserved F or W. The order of the fields is J gene, V gene, clone size, D gene, CDR3 protein, CDR3 DNA. The D gene is left open where the match is weak. Some rows have no size entry. The others give once, few or many, or a class for an expanded clone.

J gene: TRBJ2-6
V gene: TRBV28
clone size: many
D gene: NA
CDR3 protein: CASSLADNSGANVLTF
CDR3 DNA: TGTGCCAGCAGTTTGGCAGATAACTCTGGGGCCAACGTCCTGACTTTC

J gene: TRBJ2-1
V gene: TRBV12-3/TRBV12-4
clone size: many
D gene: TRBD1
CDR3 protein: CASSFSAGGTEQFF
CDR3 DNA: TGTGCCAGCAGTTTCTCAGCAGGGGGCACTGAGCAGTTCTTC

J gene: TRBJ2-5
V gene: TRBV28
clone size: NA
D gene: TRBD1
CDR3 protein: CASSPDRGAQYF
CDR3 DNA: TGTGCCAGCAGTCCGGACAGGGGGGCCCAGTACTTC

J gene: TRBJ2-2
V gene: TRBV9
clone size: few
D gene: TRBD1
CDR3 protein: CASSVVDRGTGELFF
CDR3 DNA: TGTGCCAGCAGCGTAGTGGACAGGGGTACCGGGGAGCTGTTTTTT

J gene: TRBJ2-7
V gene: TRBV20-1
clone size: NA
D gene: TRBD2
CDR3 protein: CSSLKAGPTYEQYF
CDR3 DNA: TGCAGTTCTTTAAAAGCGGGACCTACCTACGAGCAGTACTTC

J gene: TRBJ2-4
V gene: TRBV4-3
clone size: NA
D gene: TRBD1
CDR3 protein: CASSQGQSAKNIQYF
CDR3 DNA: TGCGCCAGCAGCCAGGGACAGTCAGCCAAAAACATTCAGTACTTC

J gene: TRBJ1-4
V gene: TRBV28
clone size: many
D gene: NA
CDR3 protein: CASDDRNNEKLFF
CDR3 DNA: TGTGCCAGCGACGACAGGAATAATGAAAAACTGTTTTTT

J gene: TRBJ2-7
V gene: TRBV11-2
clone size: NA
D gene: NA
CDR3 protein: CASKRGNYLGQYF
CDR3 DNA: TGTGCCAGCAAAAGGGGCAATTATTTAGGGCAGTACTTC

J gene: TRBJ2-3
V gene: TRBV4-3
clone size: NA
D gene: NA
CDR3 protein: CASSQATSYTQYF
CDR3 DNA: TGCGCCAGCAGCCAGGCTACTAGTTATACGCAGTATTTT

J gene: TRBJ1-2
V gene: TRBV18
clone size: many
D gene: TRBD1
CDR3 protein: CASSPLGTGGNGYTF
CDR3 DNA: TGTGCCAGCTCACCACTCGGGACAGGGGGTAATGGCTACACCTTC

J gene: TRBJ2-2
V gene: TRBV7-9
clone size: NA
D gene: TRBD2
CDR3 protein: CASSFRLAGNTGELFF
CDR3 DNA: TGTGCCAGCAGCTTCCGACTAGCGGGAAACACCGGGGAGCTGTTTTTT

J gene: TRBJ2-7
V gene: TRBV7-9
clone size: many
D gene: TRBD1
CDR3 protein: CASSLGTGVLYEQYF
CDR3 DNA: TGTGCCAGCAGCTTAGGGACAGGGGTCCTCTACGAGCAGTACTTC

J gene: TRBJ2-7
V gene: TRBV9
clone size: NA
D gene: NA
CDR3 protein: CASSPRTADSYEQYF
CDR3 DNA: TGTGCCAGCAGCCCACGGACAGCCGATTCCTACGAGCAGTACTTC

J gene: TRBJ1-2
V gene: TRBV20-1
clone size: NA
D gene: NA
CDR3 protein: CSARAFNYGYTF
CDR3 DNA: TGCAGTGCCCGAGCATTCAACTATGGCTACACCTTC

J gene: TRBJ2-5
V gene: TRBV7-2
clone size: many
D gene: TRBD1
CDR3 protein: CASSPHRGHVETQYF
CDR3 DNA: TGTGCCAGCAGCCCCCACAGGGGGCATGTTGAGACCCAGTACTTC

J gene: TRBJ2-7
V gene: TRBV11-2
clone size: NA
D gene: NA
CDR3 protein: CASSYTGGRYEQYF
CDR3 DNA: TGTGCCAGCAGCTACACAGGTGGTCGGTACGAGCAGTACTTC

J gene: TRBJ2-1
V gene: TRBV11-3
clone size: many
D gene: NA
CDR3 protein: CASSLEIGGGVEQFF
CDR3 DNA: TGTGCCAGCAGCTTAGAGATCGGGGGTGGGGTCGAGCAGTTCTTC

J gene: TRBJ2-2
V gene: TRBV5-1
clone size: few
D gene: NA
CDR3 protein: CTSSFEGQNTGELFF
CDR3 DNA: TGCACCAGCAGCTTCGAGGGACAAAACACCGGGGAGCTGTTTTTT

J gene: TRBJ2-1
V gene: TRBV2
clone size: few
D gene: NA
CDR3 protein: CASSEGTESYNEQFF
CDR3 DNA: TGTGCCAGCAGTGAAGGGACCGAGTCCTACAATGAGCAGTTCTTC

J gene: TRBJ1-3
V gene: TRBV20-1
clone size: many
D gene: NA
CDR3 protein: CSAMDRSGNTIYF
CDR3 DNA: TGCAGTGCTATGGACCGCTCTGGAAACACCATATATTTT

J gene: TRBJ2-7
V gene: TRBV3-1
clone size: few
D gene: TRBD1
CDR3 protein: CASSQQGAYEQYF
CDR3 DNA: TGTGCCAGCAGTCAACAGGGGGCTTACGAGCAGTACTTC

J gene: TRBJ1-5
V gene: TRBV27
clone size: many
D gene: NA
CDR3 protein: CASSAVGLLNQPQHF
CDR3 DNA: TGTGCCAGCAGTGCGGTGGGACTCTTAAATCAGCCCCAGCATTTT

J gene: TRBJ1-1
V gene: TRBV13
clone size: NA
D gene: TRBD1
CDR3 protein: CASSFRDRSNTEAFF
CDR3 DNA: TGTGCCAGCAGCTTTCGGGACAGAAGCAACACTGAAGCTTTCTTT

J gene: TRBJ2-5
V gene: TRBV9
clone size: many
D gene: NA
CDR3 protein: CASSAGSGGETQYF
CDR3 DNA: TGTGCCAGCAGCGCCGGGTCGGGGGGCGAGACCCAGTACTTC

J gene: TRBJ1-5
V gene: TRBV12-3/TRBV12-4
clone size: many
D gene: NA
CDR3 protein: CASGYRTSNQPQHF
CDR3 DNA: TGTGCCAGCGGCTATCGGACCAGCAATCAGCCCCAGCATTTT

J gene: TRBJ2-3
V gene: TRBV7-8
clone size: many
D gene: TRBD1
CDR3 protein: CASSIDRGNTDTQYF
CDR3 DNA: TGTGCCAGCAGCATCGACAGGGGGAACACAGATACGCAGTATTTT

J gene: TRBJ2-3
V gene: TRBV5-6
clone size: many
D gene: NA
CDR3 protein: CASSPSSTDTQYF
CDR3 DNA: TGTGCCAGCAGCCCCTCTAGCACAGATACGCAGTATTTT

J gene: TRBJ1-2
V gene: TRBV2
clone size: many
D gene: NA
CDR3 protein: CASREGTDYGYTF
CDR3 DNA: TGTGCCAGCAGGGAGGGTACTGACTATGGCTACACCTTC

J gene: TRBJ2-1
V gene: TRBV4-1
clone size: NA
D gene: TRBD1
CDR3 protein: CASSRTGNGDEQFF
CDR3 DNA: TGCGCCAGCAGCCGGACAGGGAACGGGGATGAGCAGTTCTTC

J gene: TRBJ2-3
V gene: TRBV18
clone size: few
D gene: TRBD1
CDR3 protein: CASSPGTGQEADTQYF
CDR3 DNA: TGTGCCAGCTCACCAGGGACGGGACAGGAGGCAGATACGCAGTATTTT

J gene: TRBJ1-2
V gene: TRBV5-1
clone size: few
D gene: NA
CDR3 protein: CASSEEGSYGYTF
CDR3 DNA: TGCGCCAGCTCCGAGGAGGGCAGCTATGGCTACACCTTC

J gene: TRBJ2-7
V gene: TRBV29-1
clone size: few
D gene: NA
CDR3 protein: CSVEDLGTGSYEQYF
CDR3 DNA: TGCAGCGTTGAAGACCTGGGGACTGGAAGCTACGAGCAGTACTTC

J gene: TRBJ1-1
V gene: TRBV4-2
clone size: NA
D gene: NA
CDR3 protein: CASSHQGIGTEAFF
CDR3 DNA: TGTGCCAGCAGCCACCAGGGAATTGGCACTGAAGCTTTCTTT

J gene: TRBJ1-1
V gene: TRBV9
clone size: NA
D gene: NA
CDR3 protein: CASSVDVGFLNTEAFF
CDR3 DNA: TGTGCCAGCAGCGTAGATGTGGGCTTTCTGAACACTGAAGCTTTCTTT

J gene: TRBJ1-6
V gene: TRBV20-1
clone size: few
D gene: NA
CDR3 protein: CSARDGTSSYNSPLHF
CDR3 DNA: TGCAGTGCTAGAGACGGGACTAGCTCCTATAATTCACCCCTCCACTTT

J gene: TRBJ1-2
V gene: TRBV7-2
clone size: many
D gene: NA
CDR3 protein: CASSLGWDGYTF
CDR3 DNA: TGTGCCAGCAGCTTAGGATGGGACGGCTACACCTTC

J gene: TRBJ2-1
V gene: TRBV13
clone size: many
D gene: NA
CDR3 protein: CASSLDIPNLYNEQFF
CDR3 DNA: TGTGCCAGCAGCTTAGACATACCCAACTTATACAATGAGCAGTTCTTC

J gene: TRBJ2-7
V gene: TRBV7-3
clone size: many
D gene: TRBD2
CDR3 protein: CASSFVGGGEQYF
CDR3 DNA: TGTGCCAGCAGCTTTGTAGGCGGGGGCGAGCAGTACTTC

J gene: TRBJ1-5
V gene: TRBV3-1
clone size: many
D gene: NA
CDR3 protein: CASSFSNQPQHF
CDR3 DNA: TGTGCCAGCAGCTTTAGCAATCAGCCCCAGCATTTT

J gene: TRBJ1-1
V gene: TRBV28
clone size: many
D gene: TRBD1
CDR3 protein: CASSPHDRVEAFF
CDR3 DNA: TGTGCCAGCAGCCCACACGACAGGGTTGAGGCTTTCTTT